This T cell receptor (beta chain) originates from a study of ipilimumab plus nivolumab after autologous stem cell transplantation. Overall study: A median of about eight nivolumab and 4 to 6 ipilimumab doses were given. General study results and limits: Per the authors, repertoire, Treg and microbiota data justify further study.

Checkpoint therapy with ipilimumab 1 mg/kg began 14 to 28 days after transplant. The ends lost 1 base at V and 3 bases at J; junction bases unmatched: 6. The germline CDR1 and CDR2 sequences are SGHDT and YYEEEE. The CDR3 runs to 15 residues. On this clone itself: Its antigen remains unidentified.

Here immunoSEQ multiplex PCR was the method, and the copy in TCRdb shows in-frame clones only, minus some. The data contain approximately 80,000 clones, over 80% of them singletons. The clonotype originates from a male donor with diffuse large B-cell lymphoma. This specimen was PBMCs, taken in a trial of ipilimumab plus nivolumab as post-transplant consolidation. The chain has TRBV5-6 and TRBJ2-7; 8 bases are a match to TRBD1. CDR3 nucleotides: TGTGCCAGCAGCTTGCTTCCGGGACAGGACTACGAGCAGTACTTC. Translating it yields CASSLLPGQDYEQYF. Full variable domain (remainder filled in from reference TRBV5-6 and TRBJ2-7): DAGVTQSPTHLIKTRGQQVTLRCSPKSGHDTVSWYQQALGQGPQFIFQYYEEEERQRGNFPDRFSGHQFPNYSSELNVNALLLGDSALYLCASSLLPGQDYEQYFGPGTRLTVT.